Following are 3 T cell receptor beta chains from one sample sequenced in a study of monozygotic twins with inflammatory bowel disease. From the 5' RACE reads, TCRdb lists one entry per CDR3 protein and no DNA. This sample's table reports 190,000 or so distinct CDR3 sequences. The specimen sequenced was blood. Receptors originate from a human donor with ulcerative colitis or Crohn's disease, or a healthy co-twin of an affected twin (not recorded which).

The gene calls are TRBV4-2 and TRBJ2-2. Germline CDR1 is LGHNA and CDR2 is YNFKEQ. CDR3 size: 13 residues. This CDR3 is CASSQDRAGELFF.

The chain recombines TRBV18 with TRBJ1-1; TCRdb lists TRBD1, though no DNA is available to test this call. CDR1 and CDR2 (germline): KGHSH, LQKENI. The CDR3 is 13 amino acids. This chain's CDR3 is CASSPRGDTEAFF.

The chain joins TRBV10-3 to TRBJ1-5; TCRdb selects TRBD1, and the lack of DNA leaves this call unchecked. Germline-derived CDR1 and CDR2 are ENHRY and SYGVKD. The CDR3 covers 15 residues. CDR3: CAISEAGTGNQPQHF.